This T cell receptor beta chain was observed in a study of early T cells in non-severe SARS-CoV-2 infection (dated by TCRdb to about 2021). About the full investigation: Because TCR sequencing relied on bulk RNA taken from unsorted whole blood, pairing of alpha and beta chains was not possible.

This clonotype has ten or more counts. The antigen it binds to is not known. No base-level quality is on record; no much larger clone is a single base apart. From the cysteine through the phenylalanine, the CDR3 covers 10 amino acids. Of the read, only the CDR3 DNA is kept; its 30 bases are in frame from base 1. V sheds 6 bases and J sheds 14 bases, leaving 16 bases between their ends. Based on the germline V gene (reference sequence), the CDR1 and CDR2 sequences are DFQATT and SNEGSKA. Study-level results and caveats: VDJdb matching was skewed toward anti-spike CD8 responses and likely underestimated virus-specific expansions by missing private and CD4 specificities.

The study was a case-control design nested within a healthcare worker cohort in London, UK, with weekly nasopharyngeal swab PCR tests and blood sampling. Between 23 and 31 March 2020, the week of the UK lockdown, healthcare workers were enrolled and then followed up weekly for as long as 16 weeks. Library preparation used 5' RACE. Instrument used: NextSeq 500. To correct for sequencing error and PCR bias, the TCR library protocol tagged individual cDNA molecules with unique molecular identifiers. Both TCR alpha and beta chains were sequenced, and tight co-correlation was observed between alpha and beta sequence abundances in each sample. Per the authors' processing: V gene, J gene and CDR3 annotation of TCR sequences was performed with Decombinator V4. Expanded TCRs were defined as changing significantly between any two time points under a Poisson model with p below 0.0001. TCR abundances were normalised to the total number of TCRs sequenced per sample and were expressed as counts per million. MAIT TCRs were defined by TRAV1-2 paired with TRAJ12, TRAJ20 or TRAJ33, and iNKT TCRs by TRAV10 paired with TRAJ18. A search of VDJdb, accessed on 1 November 2021, was run for TCRs annotated to CMV, EBV and SARS-CoV-2, with TCRs annotated for multiple antigens excluded. TCRdb reanalyzed the raw reads on its own, using fastp at Q25 for trimming and MiXCR for clone calling, and kept in-frame beta chains. Rows with a matching CDR3 protein are joined into one entry that keeps the most common DNA and genes. These V and J calls originate from TCRdb's pipeline instead of the authors' own analysis. For this sample there are some 40,000 distinct CDR3 sequences; less than 15% appear just once. The ten biggest clones cover approximately 15% of the sample.

This clonotype was obtained from an adult who was a healthcare worker with PCR-confirmed SARS-CoV-2 infection or an uninfected control (not recorded which). The sequence is built from TRBV20-1 and TRBJ1-2, with the D gene too uncertain to name. The sample consisted of whole blood. The CDR3 has the sequence CSASPRAETF. The DNA is TGCAGTGCCTCCCCGCGGGCGGAGACCTTC.